This entry describes one T cell receptor beta chain. Its binding antigen is unknown. Base qualities are missing; no much larger clone stands one base away. CDR1 LGHNA and CDR2 YNFKEQ were looked up in the germline V gene. The CDR3 measures 16 amino acids from cysteine to phenylalanine. Kept here is only the CDR3 DNA, which spans 48 bases and is read in frame from base 1. Cut back by 1 base and 1 base, the V and J ends lie 12 bases apart. This specimen belongs to a study of blood T cell repertoires in COVID-19 (dated by TCRdb to 2018 to 2020). With respect to the entire study: Collaborator samples came from the United States, Italy and Spain and covered acute and convalescent phases of COVID-19. The samples were drawn from the first 160 participants of the ongoing ImmuneRACE study and from roughly 1,300 subjects provided by 6 global collaborators. The material from the prospective study consisted of cDNA or gDNA derived from T cells, B-cell-depleted T cells, or PBMCs. The dataset comprised deeply sampled blood TCRbeta repertoires from subjects exposed to, actively infected with, or recovered from COVID-19. HLA class I and class II types, where available, came from metadata supplied by the sample provider rather than from assay-based typing. The repertoires were made available in a free public database intended to serve as a resource for research on the immune response to SARS-CoV-2. Nearly every sample came with metadata listing a de-identified subject ID, COVID-19 status, age in years and sex. Paper-wide results and their limitations: How much clinical and demographic metadata was included differed by source and by participant, and the metadata was provided uncurated.

The immunoSEQ Assay, a bias-controlled multiplex PCR, was used to amplify TCRbeta CDR3 regions from genomic DNA. The authors processed their data as follows. Nucleated cell counts per sample were estimated from amplification of reference gene primers within the assay. Sequence reads were collapsed and filtered to measure the absolute abundance of every unique TCRbeta CDR3 rearrangement. Productive Simpson clonality was computed per sample as the square root of Simpson's diversity index over productive rearrangements. TCRdb re-hosts the immuneACCESS table, in-frame sequences only. Its copies lack some clones; in the studies checked, an unresolved V gene accounts for under half of them, and the cause for the rest is not known. V, J and clone size were drawn from that table, and D and trimming were deduced from the DNA. Present in this sample are approximately 240,000 clones, less than 85% of which were seen just once. The ten largest clones add up to about 5.3% of the sample.

Each collaborating institution followed its own protocols to collect whole blood in K2EDTA tubes. For TCRbeta analysis, collaborators shipped samples in one of three forms: frozen whole blood, isolated PBMCs, or DNA extracted from either of those sample types. This sequence uses TRBV4-2 and TRBJ2-3, with a tentative D gene TRBD1 over 7 matching bases. This clonotype was sampled from a woman aged 80 or older with active or convalescent COVID-19. The sequenced sample was peripheral blood. The CDR3 protein: CASSQVSRGGTDTQYF. The DNA reads TGTGCCAGCAGCCAAGTTTCCAGGGGGGGCACAGATACGCAGTATTTT.